This T cell receptor beta chain was observed in a study of T cells of healthy individuals. This clonotype has ten or more counts. In TCRdb, the 5' RACE reads were re-called with MiXCR into one record per CDR3 protein. The sample includes roughly 87,000 distinct CDR3 sequences, roughly 15% of them seen just once. Germline-derived CDR1 and CDR2 are DFQATT and SNEGSKA (reference sequence). Trimming took 0 bases from V and 4 from J; bases not matched to a gene: 16. The CDR3 consists of 18 residues. The rearrangement joins TRBV20-1 to TRBJ2-7; 9 nucleotides agree with TRBD1. The sequence came from a human donor in good health. CDR3 protein: CSARDSGPRTGEMYEQYF. CDR3 coding DNA: TGCAGTGCTAGAGATTCGGGTCCCCGGACAGGGGAGATGTACGAGCAGTACTTC.